Included here is one T cell receptor beta chain sequence, with context. The data originate from a study of blood T cell repertoires in COVID-19. Germline CDR1 and CDR2: LGHDT and YNNKEL (reference sequence). This CDR3 has 16 residues. The V gene lost 1 base and the J gene lost 4 bases, with 16 bases spanning the gap. The table came from immunoSEQ multiplex PCR; TCRdb's copy has only in-frame clones and leaves some out. The sample lists roughly 30,000 clones, 76% occurring once. V usage is TRBV3-1 (or the pseudogene TRBV3-2) and J usage is TRBJ1-2, with TRBD1 as a possible D gene (6 bases). The sequence came from a man between 65 and 85 years old with acute or convalescent COVID-19. The sequencing sample was made of peripheral blood. CDR3 DNA: TGTGCCAGCAGCCAAGTGGGGGGGCCTCAGGTCTATGGCTACACCTTC. Translated: CASSQVGGPQVYGYTF.